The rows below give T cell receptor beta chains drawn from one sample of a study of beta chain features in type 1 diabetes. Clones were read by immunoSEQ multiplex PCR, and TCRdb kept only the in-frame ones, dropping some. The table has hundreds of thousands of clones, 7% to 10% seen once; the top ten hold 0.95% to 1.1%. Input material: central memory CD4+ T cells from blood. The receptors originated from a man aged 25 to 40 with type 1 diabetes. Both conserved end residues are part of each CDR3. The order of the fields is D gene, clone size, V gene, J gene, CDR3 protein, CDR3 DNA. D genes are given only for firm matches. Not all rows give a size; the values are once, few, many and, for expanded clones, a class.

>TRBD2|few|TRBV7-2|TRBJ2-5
CASQTGGGNQETQYF
TGTGCCAGCCAAACTGGCGGGGGGAACCAAGAGACCCAGTACTTC
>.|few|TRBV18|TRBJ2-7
CASSPGTFGYEQYF
TGTGCCAGCTCCCCCGGGACATTTGGCTACGAGCAGTACTTC
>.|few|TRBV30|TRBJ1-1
CAWSLPQGVVNTEAFF
TGTGCCTGGAGCCTACCACAGGGCGTAGTGAACACTGAAGCTTTCTTT
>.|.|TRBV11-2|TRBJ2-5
CASSFTGGEETQYF
TGTGCCAGCAGCTTTACTGGTGGAGAAGAGACCCAGTACTTC
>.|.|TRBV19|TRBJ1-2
CASSQTRGANYGYTF
TGTGCCAGTAGCCAGACCCGGGGTGCGAACTATGGCTACACCTTC
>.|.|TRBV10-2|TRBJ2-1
CASSAPPTGLSSYNEQFF
TGCGCCAGCAGCGCTCCCCCCACCGGATTAAGCTCCTACAATGAGCAGTTCTTC
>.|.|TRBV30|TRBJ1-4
CAWSPSHATNEKLFF
TGTGCCTGGAGCCCCAGCCACGCAACTAATGAAAAACTGTTTTTT
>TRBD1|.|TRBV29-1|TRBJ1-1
CSVPTGGTEAFF
TGCAGCGTTCCCACAGGGGGCACTGAAGCTTTCTTT
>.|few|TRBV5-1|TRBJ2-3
CASSSGTGDTDTQYF
TGCGCCAGCAGCTCCGGGACGGGCGACACAGATACGCAGTATTTT
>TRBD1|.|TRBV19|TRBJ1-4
CASSLRTGIREKLFF
TGTGCCAGTAGCCTACGGACAGGCATTCGGGAAAAACTGTTTTTT
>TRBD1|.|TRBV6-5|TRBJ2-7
CASSFFGQVYEQYF
TGTGCCAGCAGTTTCTTCGGACAGGTCTACGAGCAGTACTTC
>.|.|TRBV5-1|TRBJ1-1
CASSFGMNTEAFF
TGCGCCAGCAGCTTTGGCATGAACACTGAAGCTTTCTTT
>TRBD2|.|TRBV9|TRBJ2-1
CASSVSGGARYEQFF
TGTGCCAGCAGCGTGAGCGGGGGGGCCAGGTATGAGCAGTTCTTC
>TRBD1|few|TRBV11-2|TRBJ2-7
CASSLDRPYEQYF
TGTGCCAGCAGCCTGGACAGGCCCTACGAGCAGTACTTC
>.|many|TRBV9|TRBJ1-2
CASSVGFETANYGYTF
TGTGCCAGCAGCGTAGGATTTGAGACAGCCAACTATGGCTACACCTTC
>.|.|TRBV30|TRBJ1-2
CAWSVNYGYTF
TGTGCCTGGAGTGTGAACTATGGCTACACCTTC
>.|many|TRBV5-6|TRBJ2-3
CASSLVVTDTQYF
TGTGCCAGCAGCTTGGTAGTCACAGATACGCAGTATTTT
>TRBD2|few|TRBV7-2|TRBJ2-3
CASSSRTGGLAGATDTQYF
TGTGCCAGCAGCTCGCGGACTGGGGGACTAGCGGGGGCGACAGATACGCAGTATTTT
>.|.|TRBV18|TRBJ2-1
CASSPPDPPNEQFF
TGTGCCAGCTCACCACCGGACCCCCCCAATGAGCAGTTCTTC
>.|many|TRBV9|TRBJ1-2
CASSVDAREVRGYTF
TGTGCCAGCAGCGTAGACGCCAGGGAGGTGAGGGGCTACACCTTC